The 3 T cell receptor beta chains below were found in one sample sequenced in a study of blood T cell repertoires in COVID-19. Clones were read by immunoSEQ multiplex PCR, and TCRdb kept only the in-frame ones, dropping some. The sample consists of 300,000 to 400,000 clones, roughly 86% of them appearing once. Sequenced input: peripheral blood. The source is a woman in her seventies with COVID-19, enrolled during active disease.

This chain connects TRBV18 to TRBJ2-1, with D possibly matching TRBD1 (6 bases). Germline assignment: CDR1 KGHSH and CDR2 LQKENI. V lost 2 bases, J lost 5 bases, and 13 bases lay in between. This CDR3 has 15 residues. The CDR3 DNA is TGTGCCAGCTCACCAGCAGGGACAAATCACAATGAGCAGTTCTTC. Protein: CASSPAGTNHNEQFF.

About this clone: This CDR3 is also generated by other DNA sequences in the sample. The chain recombines TRBV28 with TRBJ1-2, with unresolved D. Germline assignment: CDR1 MDHEN and CDR2 SYDVKM. The V end lost 3 bases, the J end lost 8 bases, and 10 bases lay between the germline ends. This CDR3 comprises 12 residues. The CDR3 DNA reads TGTGCCAGCAGTTTGGAGGGTGGAGGCTACACCTTC. This translates into CASSLEGGGYTF.

The genes are TRBV19 and TRBJ2-1, with D possibly being TRBD2 (6 bases). The V and J ends lost 3 bases and 11 bases respectively, with 11 bases between them. Germline CDR1 reads LNHDA; CDR2 reads SQIVND (reference sequence). The CDR3 extends over 12 amino acids. CDR3 residues: CASSILGGQQFF. The CDR3 DNA is TGTGCCAGTAGTATTTTGGGGGGACAGCAGTTCTTC.